In this sample, the clone carrying this T cell receptor beta chain turned up a few times. Its specificity is unknown. The CDR3 contains 13 residues. Trimming left V 4 bases short and J 3 bases short, with 12 bases between. Germline loops: CDR1 DFQATT, CDR2 SNEGSKA (reference sequence). The sample is drawn from a study of molecular identifiers for immune sequencing clone quantification. Previously described methods with listed TCR primers produced the bulk TCR libraries. TCRdb re-called the PCR reads with MiXCR, one entry per CDR3 protein. This table holds some 320,000 distinct CDR3 sequences, 24% found once. Study outcomes and limitations: Clonotypes topping 20 RNA copies carried over 97% of effector molecules but under 1% of naive ones.

The sample was naive CD8+ T cells from blood, with Jurkat cell RNA spiked in. This sample's subset: FACS-sorted CD8+CD4-CCR7+CD45RA+ naive T cells. The TCR was taken from a human donor in good health. Some libraries in this study had Jurkat cell RNA spiked in. The chain couples TRBV20-1 to TRBJ1-1; TRBD1 might be the D (5 bases). CDR3 sequence reads: CSAKPQGHTEAFF. The CDR3 DNA is TGCAGTGCTAAACCGCAGGGACACACTGAAGCTTTCTTT.